This entry lists 9 T cell receptor beta chains sequenced from one sample in a study of cytomegalovirus exposure and HLA in healthy donors. This PCR relied on a set of 60 Vbeta primers and 13 Jbeta primers. Data came from immunoSEQ multiplex PCR; TCRdb stores just in-frame clones and leaves some out. Here the sample spans about 110,000 clones, around 70% being singletons. What was sequenced was PBMCs. The receptors derive from a man aged 30 to 39 in good health and CMV-seropositive.

V usage is TRBV9 and J usage is TRBJ2-7; 9 bases line up with TRBD2. Trimming cost V 0 bases and J 8 bases; bases outside gene matches: 12. Germline V lookup: CDR1 SGDLS, CDR2 YYNGEE. The CDR3 has 16 residues. The CDR3 region is CASSVVPGLATDKQYV. In DNA form, the CDR3 reads TGTGCCAGCAGCGTAGTTCCAGGACTAGCGACAGACAAGCAGTACGTC.

The V gene is TRBV29-1, the J gene TRBJ1-1, with D possibly being TRBD1 (6 bases). Trimming pared 6 bases from V and 2 bases from J, leaving 16 bases between. Germline V gene data show CDR1 as SQVTM and CDR2 as ANQGSEA. The CDR3 is 14 amino acids. CDR3 loop: CSVLRDTRNTEAFF. DNA for the CDR3: TGCAGCGTGCTCCGGGACACTCGAAACACTGAAGCTTTCTTT.

The chain recombines TRBV5-6 with TRBJ1-2; 7 bases map to TRBD1. Looked up from germline, CDR1 is SGHDT and CDR2 is YYEEEE. The J segment lost 2 bases and the V segment lost 2 bases, leaving 3 bases of the junction unmatched. The CDR3 loop spans 14 amino acids. CDR3 protein: CASSFKGGNYGYTF. CDR3 coding DNA: TGTGCCAGCAGCTTTAAAGGGGGCAACTATGGCTACACCTTC.

J is TRBJ2-1 and V is TRBV7-9; possibly TRBD1 for D (6 bases). Germline V lookup: CDR1 SEHNR, CDR2 FQNEAQ (reference sequence). The CDR3 is made up of 15 amino acids. V lost 5 bases to trimming and J lost 5 bases, with 16 bases between them. CDR3 region: CASSPRGHLDNEQFF. DNA of the CDR3: TGTGCCAGCAGCCCACGGGGACACTTAGACAATGAGCAGTTCTTC.

This chain uses TRBV27 with TRBJ2-2, with TRBD2 matching over 10 bases. The V segment lost 3 bases and the J segment 9 bases; nucleotides outside the gene matches: 10. The CDR3 spans 16 residues. Per germline, CDR1 MNHEY and CDR2 SMNVEV (reference sequence). Written as DNA, the CDR3 is TGTGCCAGCAGTTTTAGTCTGGCTAGCGGGAGTAGGGAGCTGTTTTTT. It yields the protein CASSFSLASGSRELFF.

The gene calls are TRBV28 and TRBJ1-2; D possibly corresponds to TRBD1 (5 bases). Trimming took off 7 bases at V and 4 bases at J, with 16 bases between the two ends. This CDR3 is built from 14 residues. CDR1 and CDR2 from the germline V gene are MDHEN and SYDVKM. CDR3 in amino acids: CASTSRVTVYGYTF. The DNA for the CDR3 is TGTGCCAGCACCTCCCGGGTGACAGTCTATGGCTACACCTTC.

The J gene is TRBJ2-1, the V gene TRBV7-6; 9 bases agree with TRBD2. The CDR3 spans 18 residues. Germline assignment: CDR1 SGHVS and CDR2 FNYEAQ. Trimming removed 2 bases from V and 0 bases from J; junction bases left unmatched: 8. In DNA form, the CDR3 reads TGTGCCAGCAGCTTACCCCTGGGACTAGCCCCCTCCTACAATGAGCAGTTCTTC. Encoded protein: CASSLPLGLAPSYNEQFF.

The chain uses TRBV30 and TRBJ1-2, with D maybe TRBD1 (6 bases). The V gene lost 1 base and the J gene lost 7 bases, with 10 bases spanning the gap. Germline V gives CDR1 GTSNPN, CDR2 SVGIG (reference sequence). The length of the CDR3 is 12 residues. CDR3 DNA sequence: TGTGCCTGGAGTGAAAGGGGGTTTGGCTACACCTTC. Amino acids: CAWSERGFGYTF. The full variable domain, rest sourced from reference TRBV30 and TRBJ1-2, is SQTIHQWPATLVQPVGSPLSLECTVEGTSNPNLYWYRQAAGRGLQLLFYSVGIGQISSEVPQNLSASRPQDRQFILSSKKLLLSDSGFYLCAWSERGFGYTFGSGTRLTVV.

The rearrangement uses TRBV4-3 and TRBJ2-3; D is possibly TRBD2 (5 bases). There are 16 residues in the CDR3. The V and J ends lost 4 bases and 2 bases respectively, with 16 bases between them. Looked up from germline, CDR1 is LGHNA and CDR2 is YSLEER. The CDR3 region is CASSRLAIRDTDTQYF. As DNA, the CDR3 is TGCGCCAGCAGCCGATTAGCGATTAGGGACACAGATACGCAGTATTTT.